The 18 T cell receptor beta chains below were found in one sample sequenced in a study of molecular identifiers for immune sequencing clone quantification. TCRdb processed the PCR reads anew with MiXCR; each CDR3 protein has one entry. The sample includes hundreds of thousands of distinct CDR3 sequences, about 20% seen only once; the top ten take 0.85% to 0.9%. Sequencing was performed on naive CD8+ T cells from blood, with Jurkat cell RNA spiked in. The sample's subset: FACS-sorted CD8+CD4-CCR7+CD45RA+ naive T cells. These TCRs come from a human donor in good health. Some libraries in this study had Jurkat cell RNA spiked in.

The table lists this clonotype with a few counts. The gene calls are TRBV7-9 and TRBJ2-1; 12 positions agree with TRBD2. The CDR3 has 15 amino acids. Unmatched junction bases numbered 6, after V lost 5 bases and J lost 7 bases. Germline V gene sequence: CDR1 SEHNR, CDR2 FQNEAQ (reference sequence). The CDR3 here is CASSASGGGRNEQFF. Here the CDR3 DNA reads TGTGCCAGCAGCGCTAGCGGGGGGGGACGGAATGAGCAGTTCTTC. Looking up the rest from reference TRBV7-9 and TRBJ2-1 gives the full variable domain: DTGVSQNPRHKITKRGQNVTFRCDPISEHNRLYWYRQTLGQGPEFLTYFQNEAQLEKSRLLSDRFSAERPKGSFSTLEIQRTEQGDSAMYLCASSASGGGRNEQFFGPGTRLTVL.

This clonotype has a count of ten or more. This chain joins TRBV7-6 and TRBJ2-3, with TRBD2 as a possible D gene (6 bases). This CDR3 region has 16 residues. Between the trimmed V and J ends, which lost 5 bases and 2 bases, there was a span of 17 bases. CDR1 is SGHVS and CDR2 is FNYEAQ in the germline V gene. In DNA, the CDR3 is TGTGCCAGCAGCCAGAACGGGGGTTGGGACACAGATACGCAGTATTTT. Its protein is CASSQNGGWDTDTQYF.

As to this clonotype: The junction departs from the called germline gene at one end, perhaps through a read error. V gene TRBV15 combines with J gene TRBJ2-1; D may be TRBD1 or TRBD2 (5 bases each). Looked up from germline, CDR1 is LNHNV and CDR2 is YYDKDF (reference sequence). The CDR3 consists of 19 residues. CDR3 amino acids: CAISRDGGWTIGTYNEQFF. Written as DNA, the CDR3 is TGTGCCATCAGCAGAGATGGGGGTTGGACAATAGGGACCTACAATGAGCAGTTCTTC.

The rearrangement links TRBV4-3 to TRBJ1-1; 9 nucleotides line up with TRBD1. The V gene end was trimmed by 4 bases and the J gene end by 7 bases; junction bases not matched to a gene: 10. The CDR3 is 15 residues long. Germline CDR1 LGHNA, CDR2 YSLEER. CDR3 DNA: TGCGCCAGCAGCCCCTTCGGGCGACAGGGGGATGAAGCTTTCTTT. Its translation is CASSPFGRQGDEAFF.

This clonotype was seen many times. The chain is built from TRBV5-6 and TRBJ1-2; D not certain. The CDR3 has 15 residues. Germline CDR1 reads SGHDT; CDR2 reads YYEEEE. Trimming took 6 bases from V and 0 from J, leaving 15 bases between them. For the CDR3, the DNA is TGTGCCAGCACTCTGGAGGCCATCACTAACTATGGCTACACCTTC. It codes for CASTLEAITNYGYTF.

Only a few counts were recorded for this clonotype. The chain uses TRBV7-9 and TRBJ2-1; D tentatively reads TRBD1 or TRBD2 (5 bases each). Germline V CDR1 and CDR2: SEHNR, FQNEAQ (reference sequence). The CDR3 extends over 14 amino acids. Trimming removed 6 bases at V and 12 bases at J, with 21 bases between. The CDR3 loop reads CASRRGMRGLGQFF. The CDR3 region has the DNA TGTGCCAGCAGGAGAGGGATGAGGGGCCTGGGGCAGTTCTTC.

V gene TRBV11-2 combines with J gene TRBJ2-3; 7 bases match TRBD2. Germline CDR1 reads SGHAT; CDR2 reads FQNNGV. J lost 0 bases, V lost 6 bases, and 6 bases had no gene match. The CDR3 is 15 residues long. CDR3 nucleotides: TGTGCCAGCAGTTGGGGGGGGGGTAGCACAGATACGCAGTATTTT. It translates to CASSWGGGSTDTQYF.

This clonotype was observed at least ten times. V usage is TRBV9 and J usage is TRBJ2-3; 10 bases line up with TRBD2. With 2 bases clipped from V and 5 bases from J, the junction kept 8 bases outside the gene matches. Per the germline V gene, CDR1 is SGDLS and CDR2 is YYNGEE. The CDR3 is 16 amino acids. The DNA of the CDR3 is TGTGCCAGCAGCGTTTTGAGCGGGGGGGCCAAAGATACGCAGTATTTT. Translation: CASSVLSGGAKDTQYF.

At least ten counts were recorded for this clonotype. The CDR3 reads CASSQPLAGGPDTQYF. In nucleotides, the CDR3 is TGTGCCAGCAGCCAGCCCTTAGCGGGGGGCCCAGATACGCAGTATTTT. V usage is TRBV3-1 and J usage is TRBJ2-3; 10 bases are a match to TRBD2. J was trimmed by 4 bases and V by 3 bases; bases with no gene match: 7. The CDR3 is 16 amino acids. Germline V lookup: CDR1 LGHDT, CDR2 YNNKEL (reference sequence).

This clonotype was seen repeatedly, ten times or more. The gene calls are TRBV4-1 and TRBJ2-3; no definite D call. The CDR3 runs to 13 residues. Trimming stripped 4 bases from V and 1 base from J, with 6 bases between. The germline V gene has CDR1 MGHRA and CDR2 YSYEKL. The CDR3: CASSPWGTDTQYF. CDR3 sequence (DNA): TGCGCCAGCAGCCCCTGGGGCACAGATACGCAGTATTTT.

The chain is built from TRBV3-1 and TRBJ2-6; D may be TRBD1 (6 bases). This CDR3 has 18 residues. Germline V lookup: CDR1 LGHDT, CDR2 YNNKEL (reference sequence). Trimming removed 4 bases at V and 0 bases at J, with 16 bases between. CDR3 nucleotides: TGTGCCAGCAGCCCCCGGGACAACGGCTACTCTGGGGCCAACGTCCTGACTTTC. It specifies CASSPRDNGYSGANVLTF.

This clonotype was detected a few times. The chain recombines TRBV19 with TRBJ2-1, with 9 bases that match TRBD2. The germline V gene has CDR1 LNHDA and CDR2 SQIVND (reference sequence). The CDR3 loop spans 15 amino acids. Trimming took 3 bases from V and 6 from J; bases not matched to a gene: 6. CDR3 sequence reads: CASSMVGLAINEQFF. CDR3 bases: TGTGCCAGTAGTATGGTAGGACTAGCGATCAATGAGCAGTTCTTC.

Remarks on this clonotype: A read error may explain this, as a much larger clone is one base away. J is TRBJ1-5 and V is TRBV28; D gene uncertain. The germline V gene has CDR1 MDHEN and CDR2 SYDVKM. V shed 5 bases and J shed 1 base, with 12 bases lying between them. The CDR3 has 15 residues. CDR3 amino acids: CASSIFGVSNQPQHF. The CDR3 DNA reads as TGTGCCAGCAGTATATTCGGGGTAAGCAATCAGCCCCAGCATTTT.

This clonotype was seen repeatedly, ten times or more. The gene calls are TRBV4-3 and TRBJ2-3; D possibly corresponds to TRBD2 (7 bases). Germline V gives CDR1 LGHNA, CDR2 YSLEER. The V gene lost 5 bases and the J gene lost 4 bases, with 16 bases spanning the gap. This CDR3 is built from 15 residues. Here the CDR3 reads CASSSIGGRPDTQYF. CDR3 in DNA: TGCGCCAGCAGCTCTATCGGGGGGCGGCCAGATACGCAGTATTTT.

This clonotype was seen more than once but under ten times. The chain recombines TRBV7-2 with TRBJ2-2; 8 positions agree with TRBD2. With 3 bases clipped from V and 1 base from J, the junction kept 4 bases outside the gene matches. There are 16 residues in the CDR3. CDR1 and CDR2 (germline): SGHTA, FQGNSA. Here the CDR3 DNA reads TGTGCCAGCAGCTTCGGACTAGCTTTGAACACCGGGGAGCTGTTTTTT. Translating it yields CASSFGLALNTGELFF.

Comments on this clonotype: A single base separates this from a much larger clone, so it may be a read error. The V gene is TRBV20-1, the J gene TRBJ1-1; perhaps TRBD1 as D (5 bases). The CDR3 runs to 13 residues. The V gene's germline CDR1 is DFQATT and CDR2 SNEGSKA (reference sequence). CDR3: CSTRSGDHYEAFF. The CDR3 nucleotides read TGCAGTACTAGGTCTGGGGACCATTATGAAGCTTTCTTT.

The table lists this clonotype with many counts. This chain joins TRBV20-1 and TRBJ2-1; 7 nucleotides match TRBD2. The junction had 1 base not matched to a gene; V was cut back by 2 bases and J by 9 bases. Germline V CDR1 and CDR2: DFQATT, SNEGSKA (reference sequence). The CDR3 contains 11 residues. CDR3 nucleotides: TGCAGTGCTAGATGGGGGGGTGAGCAGTTCTTC. Translating it yields CSARWGGEQFF.

This chain joins TRBV2 and TRBJ2-5, with D possibly matching TRBD1 (6 bases). This CDR3 spans 16 amino acids. Germline lookup yields CDR1 SNHLY and CDR2 FYNNEI. Between the trimmed V and J ends, which lost 7 bases and 1 base, there was a span of 19 bases. The CDR3 coding sequence is TGTGCCAGCAAGGACCCAGGGGCGGGCTTCCAAGAGACCCAGTACTTC. It translates to CASKDPGAGFQETQYF.